This T cell receptor (beta chain) was recorded in a study of identical twins. Study-level findings and limits: Twin-shared out-of-frame alpha sequences were enriched for low generation probability.

Germline V CDR1 and CDR2: MNHNS, SASEGT. CDR3 size: 13 residues. The V gene lost 8 bases and the J gene lost 4 bases, with 12 bases spanning the gap. TCRdb fed the 5' RACE reads into MiXCR, producing one record per CDR3 protein. In the table there are a few hundred thousand distinct CDR3 sequences, roughly 24% of which are singletons. This clonotype appeared a few times. No antigen is known for it. The data were also submitted as part of a second study, on T cells expressing NK-cell markers. That report adds: The study sequenced eight donors, seven HCMV-seropositive and one seronegative. In several donors, dominant clonotypes made up about 25-60.1% of CD3+CD56-NKG2C+ cells.

Sequencing used CD4+ T cells sorted from blood. The receptor's source is a woman aged 18-29 years in good health. V usage is TRBV6-1 and J usage is TRBJ1-3, with unresolved D. CDR3 coding DNA: TGTGCCAGCTCGAGGGCGCCGGGAAACACCATATATTTT. This encodes CASSRAPGNTIYF.